This T cell receptor (beta chain) appears in the sequencing data of a study of T cells in Graves' hyperthyroidism and ophthalmopathy. Amplification targeted TCR beta CDR3 regions from RNA transcripts. First-round RT-PCR with HTBI primers amplified the TCR CDR3 region. TCRdb reprocessed the multiplex PCR reads with MiXCR, giving one entry per CDR3 protein. The sample shows roughly 380,000 distinct CDR3 sequences, about 20% of them seen only once. Study conclusions and caveats: Blood also showed most of the thyroid clonotypes that were expanded above 0.001.

After removal of 7 bases from V and 3 bases from J, the junction contained 8 bases not matched to a gene. This CDR3 has 14 amino acids. Germline V gives CDR1 SGHRS, CDR2 YFSETQ. This clonotype was found many times. The antigen is not known. The sample consisted of blood. This sequence joins TRBV5-1 and TRBJ2-5; 8 bases align to TRBD2. This TCR derives from a woman aged 18-29 years with Graves' hyperthyroidism. The CDR3 region has the DNA TGCGCCAGCCGCGGGGGGCCGAGGGAAGAGACCCAGTACTTC. It yields the protein CASRGGPREETQYF.